These 21 T cell receptor beta chains came from one sample sequenced in a study of cytomegalovirus exposure and HLA in healthy donors. PCR primers comprised 60 Vbeta and 13 Jbeta primers. Using immunoSEQ multiplex PCR, the repertoire was profiled, and TCRdb retains in-frame clones only, with some absent. This sample yields about 170,000 clones, of which roughly 84% are seen a single time; around 1.5% belongs to the top ten. Sequenced: PBMCs. The receptors originated from a male donor in good health and CMV-seronegative.

V usage is TRBV7-7 and J usage is TRBJ1-1; 11 nucleotides line up with TRBD1. Germline assignment: CDR1 SSHAT and CDR2 FNYEAQ (reference sequence). V lost 5 bases, J lost 5 bases, and 7 bases stayed unmatched. This CDR3 has 15 amino acids. The CDR3 nucleotides are TGTGCCAGCAGCACCGGACAGGGGGCTTTGACTGAAGCTTTCTTT. As protein: CASSTGQGALTEAFF.

The genes are TRBV5-5 and TRBJ1-2; TRBD1 is a possible D gene (6 bases). With 4 bases removed from V and 0 bases from J, the gap between germline ends came to 13 bases. The V gene's germline CDR1 is SGHKS and CDR2 YYEKEE (reference sequence). This CDR3 has 15 amino acids. The CDR3 spells CASSVQGRANYGYTF. The DNA for the CDR3 is TGTGCCAGCAGCGTACAGGGTAGGGCTAACTATGGCTACACCTTC.

This clone was seen only once. This chain connects TRBV13 to TRBJ1-2; 9 nucleotides agree with TRBD1. The trim removed 1 base at V and 7 bases at J, leaving 4 bases unmatched. This CDR3 contains 14 residues. Per germline, CDR1 PRHDT and CDR2 FYEKMQ (reference sequence). CDR3 residues: CASSLVGTGSGYTF. The CDR3 DNA reads TGTGCCAGCAGCTTAGTAGGGACAGGGTCTGGCTACACCTTC.

V is TRBV5-4 and J is TRBJ2-1; TRBD2 matches 7 bases. Germline lookup yields CDR1 SGHNT and CDR2 YYREEE (reference sequence). The CDR3 loop spans 14 amino acids. V was pared by 0 bases and J by 6 bases, with 3 bases of the junction left unmatched. CDR3 sequence reads: CASSLVASGNEQFF. DNA of the CDR3: TGTGCCAGCAGCTTGGTAGCTAGCGGCAATGAGCAGTTCTTC. Complete variable domain (other parts from reference TRBV5-4 and TRBJ2-1): ETGVTQSPTHLIKTRGQQVTLRCSSQSGHNTVSWYQQALGQGPQFIFQYYREEENGRGNFPPRFSGLQFPNYSSELNVNALELDDSALYLCASSLVASGNEQFFGPGTRLTVL.

The V call is TRBV7-9, the J call TRBJ2-7; TRBD1 matches at 7 bases. The CDR3 length is 15 residues. After removal of 4 bases from V and 2 bases from J, the junction contained 8 bases not matched to a gene. CDR1 is SEHNR and CDR2 is FQNEAQ in the germline V gene (reference sequence). CDR3 amino acids: CASSSHRGSTYEQYF. Written as DNA, the CDR3 is TGTGCCAGCAGCTCTCACAGGGGATCGACCTACGAGCAGTACTTC.

The chain joins TRBV11-3 to TRBJ2-7; TRBD2 matches 8 bases. The trim removed 5 bases at V and 3 bases at J, leaving 9 bases unmatched. The CDR3 totals 15 residues. CDR1 and CDR2 from the germline V gene are SGHNT and YENEEA. DNA for the CDR3: TGTGCCAGCAGCGCCTATAGCGGGATGGACTACGAGCAGTACTTC. Its protein product is CASSAYSGMDYEQYF.

This clone has only a few counts. The chain has TRBV19 and TRBJ1-6, with 7 bases lining up with TRBD1. CDR3 length equals 14 residues. The trim removed 9 bases at V and 5 bases at J, leaving 7 bases unmatched. The V gene's germline CDR1 is LNHDA and CDR2 SQIVND (reference sequence). Here the CDR3 DNA reads TGTGCCAGCGCATTAGACAGGGATAATTCACCCCTCCACTTT. Its protein product is CASALDRDNSPLHF.

The chain carries TRBV4-3 and TRBJ1-2; no clear D. Between the trimmed V and J ends, which lost 0 bases and 5 bases, there was a span of 7 bases. The CDR3 sequence is 13 residues long. Germline V gene sequence: CDR1 LGHNA, CDR2 YSLEER. CDR3 bases: TGCGCCAGCAGCCAAGATTCGGGTTATGGCTACACCTTC. It specifies CASSQDSGYGYTF.

This rearrangement joins TRBV11-2 to TRBJ1-6; 7 bases match TRBD1. With V trimmed by 3 bases and J by 9 bases, 8 bases remained unmatched. This CDR3 is built from 15 residues. Germline V gene data show CDR1 as SGHAT and CDR2 as FQNNGV. The CDR3 protein is CASSLSRQGSSPLHF. CDR3 sequence (DNA): TGTGCCAGCAGCTTGTCGAGACAGGGAAGTTCACCCCTCCACTTT.

This chain links TRBV9 with TRBJ2-3; D is undetermined. V lost 0 bases, J lost 0 bases, and 8 bases lay in between. Germline V gives CDR1 SGDLS, CDR2 YYNGEE. The CDR3 length is 15 residues. CDR3 sequence reads: CASSVAVVSTDTQYF. CDR3 DNA: TGTGCCAGCAGCGTAGCCGTCGTGAGCACAGATACGCAGTATTTT.

The chain carries TRBV7-3 and TRBJ2-2, with D perhaps TRBD1 (7 bases). The CDR3 totals 16 residues. Per the germline V gene, CDR1 is SGHTA and CDR2 is FQGTGA. Trimming stripped 7 bases from V and 1 base from J, with 16 bases between. Here the CDR3 DNA reads TGTGCCAGCAAGGAGGGGGCGCAGGGGAACACCGGGGAGCTGTTTTTT. It is translated as CASKEGAQGNTGELFF.

The CDR3 is CASSPGVGSVQEAFF. CDR3 in DNA: TGCGCCAGCAGCCCGGGAGTGGGGTCGGTACAGGAAGCTTTCTTT. This chain uses TRBV5-1 with TRBJ1-1; D is ambiguous. The V gene lost 4 bases and the J gene lost 8 bases, with 21 bases spanning the gap. CDR1 and CDR2 (germline): SGHRS, YFSETQ. The CDR3 loop spans 15 amino acids.

This clone was observed a handful of times. This chain uses TRBV5-4 with TRBJ1-1; 8 nucleotides agree with TRBD1. V trimming: 4 bases; J trimming: 5 bases; junction bases outside the gene matches: 10. The CDR3 extends over 15 amino acids. Germline V CDR1 and CDR2: SGHNT, YYREEE (reference sequence). For the CDR3, the DNA is TGTGCCAGCAGCGGACTACAGGGGGTGGGGACTGAAGCTTTCTTT. This codes for CASSGLQGVGTEAFF. The whole variable domain, remainder taken from reference TRBV5-4 and TRBJ1-1, is ETGVTQSPTHLIKTRGQQVTLRCSSQSGHNTVSWYQQALGQGPQFIFQYYREEENGRGNFPPRFSGLQFPNYSSELNVNALELDDSALYLCASSGLQGVGTEAFFGQGTRLTVV.

This clone was counted between two and nine times. The CDR3 nucleotides read TGTGCCAGCAGCCGGAGGTTTGAGACCCAGTACTTC. Protein: CASSRRFETQYF. V and J are TRBV5-6 and TRBJ2-5; tentatively, D is TRBD2 (5 bases). Deletions cut 4 bases from V and 5 bases from J, with 9 bases between. Looked up from germline, CDR1 is SGHDT and CDR2 is YYEEEE. This CDR3 contains 12 residues.

This sequence joins TRBV9 and TRBJ2-7, with 7 positions matching TRBD1. V was clipped by 4 bases and J by 5 bases; unmatched bases: 9. CDR1 and CDR2 (germline): SGDLS, YYNGEE. This CDR3 region has 14 residues. CDR3 loop: CASSNNRGIDEQYF. CDR3 bases: TGTGCCAGCAGCAATAACAGGGGAATCGACGAGCAGTACTTC.

The chain recombines TRBV15 with TRBJ1-4; 11 positions agree with TRBD1. Germline-derived CDR1 and CDR2 are LNHNV and YYDKDF (reference sequence). This CDR3 is 18 amino acids long. J lost 8 bases, V lost 0 bases, and 11 bases had no gene match. CDR3 amino acids: CATSRDISPGQGGEKLFF. The CDR3 DNA sequence: TGTGCCACCAGCAGAGACATTAGCCCGGGACAGGGGGGCGAAAAACTGTTTTTT.

This clone has a single count. V is TRBV19 and J is TRBJ1-1; no clear D. The CDR3 runs to 17 residues. Trimming removed 5 bases at V and 1 base at J, with 20 bases between. Germline V lookup: CDR1 LNHDA, CDR2 SQIVND (reference sequence). DNA for the CDR3: TGTGCCAGTAGTTACGGGAGAGGACCCGGGAGGAACACTGAAGCTTTCTTT. Amino acid sequence: CASSYGRGPGRNTEAFF. The whole variable domain, filled in from reference TRBV19 and TRBJ1-1, reads DGGITQSPKYLFRKEGQNVTLSCEQNLNHDAMYWYRQDPGQGLRLIYYSQIVNDFQKGDIAEGYSVSREKKESFPLTVTSAQKNPTAFYLCASSYGRGPGRNTEAFFGQGTRLTVV.

This chain uses TRBV6-1 with TRBJ2-7; the D gene is possibly TRBD1 (6 bases). Germline CDR1 and CDR2: MNHNS and SASEGT. The CDR3 is made up of 13 amino acids. Trimming pared 6 bases from V and 0 bases from J, leaving 9 bases between. The CDR3 loop reads CASSPQGSYEQYF. The CDR3 DNA is TGTGCCAGCAGCCCACAGGGCTCCTACGAGCAGTACTTC.

The chain carries TRBV7-8 and TRBJ1-2; 7 nucleotides match TRBD1. Losses at the gene ends were 7 bases for V and 4 bases for J; bases not matched to a gene: 3. The CDR3 spans 12 residues. CDR1 and CDR2 (germline): SGHVS, FQNEAQ. This CDR3 reads CASTPGGYGYTF. The CDR3 bases are TGTGCCAGCACCCCAGGGGGCTATGGCTACACCTTC.

Regarding this clone: The conserved phenylalanine or tryptophan is not found at the CDR3 terminus, so this likely reflects a read error. The limits of the CDR3 on the DNA are not certain, so only TCRdb's listed CDR3 is given. The rearrangement links TRBV12-1 to TRBJ1-2; the listed D gene, TRBD1, was not tested against the DNA. TRBV12-1 is labeled a pseudogene. The CDR3 is 12 amino acids long, termini counted. CDR3: CASRYRGRGYTL.

J is TRBJ2-5 and V is TRBV5-1; 11 positions match TRBD2. J was trimmed by 5 bases and V by 3 bases; bases with no gene match: 12. The germline V gene encodes CDR1 SGHRS and CDR2 YFSETQ. There are 17 residues in the CDR3. The CDR3 nucleotides read TGCGCCAGCAGCTCGAGGGCTAGCGGGAGGAATGGGGAGACCCAGTACTTC. It is translated as CASSSRASGRNGETQYF.